The T cell receptor beta chain described here comes from a study of Ad26.COV2.S vaccination and SARS-CoV-2 variants. Study overall: Donor participated within the Ad26.COV2.S arm of the COV1001 trial. Whole-study findings and limits: Substantial breadth was reportedly displayed by spike-specific CD8+ and CD4+ T cell responses after vaccination.

A note on this clone: Antigen unknown.

Stated treatment: about 20 received Ad26.COV2.S at low or high dose, single or two shots; 5 received placebo; per-sample allocation not given. Day 63 after the first vaccine or placebo injection was the time point for sampling. The assay was immunoSEQ multiplex PCR, and TCRdb's table has in-frame clones only and misses some. Here the sample spans some 290,000 clones, over 80% being singletons. Trimming took off 3 bases at V and 1 base at J, with 14 bases between the two ends. This CDR3 comprises 15 residues. CDR1 and CDR2 (germline): DFQATT, SNEGSKA (reference sequence). The V gene is TRBV20-1, the J gene TRBJ2-3; D remains ambiguous. The TCR was taken from a person between 18 and 59 years old who received the Ad26.COV2.S COVID-19 vaccine or a placebo. The input for sequencing was peripheral blood, taken in a trial of Ad26.COV2.S vaccine versus placebo. This CDR3 is CSASVSGLGTDTQYF. The CDR3 DNA follows: TGCAGTGCTAGTGTCTCAGGATTGGGCACAGATACGCAGTATTTT.